This is a list of T cell receptor beta chains from one sample in a study of blood T cell repertoires in COVID-19. Sequencing used immunoSEQ multiplex PCR; TCRdb keeps in-frame clones, though not all of them. The sample holds under 200,000 clones, more than 85% seen once. The sample was PBMCs or T cells enriched from blood (not recorded which). The receptors were gathered from a woman in her forties in a cohort exposed to, infected with or recovered from COVID-19 (not recorded which). Each CDR3 is given with its conserved first and last residue. Fields, in order: V gene, clone size, J gene, D gene, CDR3 DNA, CDR3 protein. D genes are given only for firm matches. Clone size is stated in some rows and not others, as once, few, many or a class when expanded.

TRBV11-2	-	TRBJ1-5	-	TGTGCCAGCAGCGAGGGATATGACACCCGCAATCAGCCCCAGCATTTT	CASSEGYDTRNQPQHF
TRBV13	-	TRBJ2-1	-	TGTGCCAGCACCTCACGAGACACAGGGTACGAGCAGTTCTTC	CASTSRDTGYEQFF
TRBV6-5	-	TRBJ1-1	-	TGTGCCAGCAGCCCACGACAGAGCGACACTGAAGCTTTCTTT	CASSPRQSDTEAFF
TRBV5-5	-	TRBJ1-1	TRBD1	TGTGCCAGCAGCTTTGAAGGGACAGATAACACTGAAGCTTTCTTT	CASSFEGTDNTEAFF
TRBV4-1	-	TRBJ1-2	-	TGCGCCAGCAGCCTAGAAATGAGAGTTAACTATGGCTACACCTTC	CASSLEMRVNYGYTF
TRBV9	many	TRBJ1-2	-	TGTGCCAGCAGCGTTGACAGTTTAGGGGGCTATGGCTACACCTTC	CASSVDSLGGYGYTF
TRBV6-5	-	TRBJ1-1	-	TGTGCCAGCACCGGGGGGAGTGAAGCTTTCTTT	CASTGGSEAFF
TRBV6-5	-	TRBJ2-5	-	TGTGCCAGCCTGGAGAGGACCCAGTACTTC	CASLERTQYF
TRBV6-2/TRBV6-3	-	TRBJ2-2	-	TGTGCCAGCAGTTCTACAGGGAAGACCGGGGAGCTGTTTTTT	CASSSTGKTGELFF
TRBV7-9	-	TRBJ1-4	-	TGTGCCAGCAGCTTAGTTTTCTTCGTTCTCGGCAGGCCACTTGAAAAACTGTTTTTT	CASSLVFFVLGRPLEKLFF
TRBV14	-	TRBJ2-7	-	TGTGCCAGCAGCCTTTGGGGAGGCGGCTCCTACGAGCAGTACTTC	CASSLWGGGSYEQYF
TRBV5-6	-	TRBJ2-3	-	TGTGCCAGCAGCTCGACCAGGGAGCGGGTTGTGGGAGATACGCAGTATTTT	CASSSTRERVVGDTQYF
TRBV6-2/TRBV6-3	-	TRBJ2-2	-	TGTGCCAGCAGTTCCTACACCGGGGAGCTGTTTTTT	CASSSYTGELFF
TRBV5-1	-	TRBJ2-5	TRBD2	TGCGCCAGCAGTTCCGGACTAGGGGAACAAGAGACCCAGTACTTC	CASSSGLGEQETQYF
TRBV4-2	-	TRBJ2-3	TRBD2	TGTGCCAGCAGCCCATTTATAGCGGGGGGGCCACAAGATACGCAGTATTTT	CASSPFIAGGPQDTQYF
TRBV12-3/TRBV12-4	-	TRBJ1-1	TRBD1	TGTGCCAGCAGACCCGACACAGGGGGAGAAGCTTTCTTT	CASRPDTGGEAFF
TRBV5-4	-	TRBJ1-1	-	TGTGCCAGCAGCAGCACAGAAAACACTGAAGCTTTCTTT	CASSSTENTEAFF
TRBV5-6	-	TRBJ1-5	-	TGTGCCAGCAGCCCGCAAGGGGGAAAGGGCAATCAGCCCCAGCATTTT	CASSPQGGKGNQPQHF
TRBV2	-	TRBJ2-7	-	TGTGCCAGCAGTGAAGGGTACAGAGATTACGAGCAGTACTTC	CASSEGYRDYEQYF
TRBV4-3	once	TRBJ1-4	-	TGCGCCAGCAGCCCCTCCCCGCAAGGGGCGAATGAAAAACTGTTTTTT	CASSPSPQGANEKLFF
TRBV4-2	-	TRBJ2-1	TRBD2	TGTGCCAGCAGCCTATCCCCAGCGGGAAGCTCCTACAATGAGCAGTTCTTC	CASSLSPAGSSYNEQFF
TRBV12-3/TRBV12-4	-	TRBJ1-1	-	TGTGCCAGCACCCTGGACAGTGAGACTGAAGCTTTCTTT	CASTLDSETEAFF
TRBV29-1	once	TRBJ1-1	-	TGCAGCGCAAACCCCCGGGGGACTGAAGCTTTCTTT	CSANPRGTEAFF
TRBV11-2	-	TRBJ2-1	TRBD2	TGTGCCAGCAGCTGGTCCAACTTCGGGAGGAACAATGAGCAGTTCTTC	CASSWSNFGRNNEQFF
TRBV10-2	-	TRBJ2-5	TRBD2	TGCGCCAGCAGTGAGTCACGCGGGAGGTGGACCCAGTACTTC	CASSESRGRWTQYF
TRBV4-2	-	TRBJ2-7	-	TGTGCCAGCAGCCGAAGGGGTAGGACAGCCCCCTACGAGCAGTACTTC	CASSRRGRTAPYEQYF
TRBV7-9	-	TRBJ1-1	TRBD1	TGTGCCAGCAGCTTAATGAGCTTAGGGACAGGAGATGAAGCTTTCTTT	CASSLMSLGTGDEAFF
TRBV9	-	TRBJ2-2	-	TGTGCCAGCAGCGTAGAGATCCCCGCGGCAGGGACGAACACCGGGGAGCTGTTTTTT	CASSVEIPAAGTNTGELFF
TRBV23-1	-	TRBJ2-5	-	TGCGCCAGCAGTCAATCAGGCCTGGGCAAAGAGACCCAGTACTTC	CASSQSGLGKETQYF
TRBV7-9	-	TRBJ1-1	-	TGTGCCAGCAGCTTAGCCAGTGGAAGGGGCACTGAAGCTTTCTTT	CASSLASGRGTEAFF
TRBV24-1	-	TRBJ2-2	-	TGTGCCACCAGTTCTAGGGAGGTGGCGAACACCGGGGAGCTGTTTTTT	CATSSREVANTGELFF
TRBV29-1	few	TRBJ1-1	-	TGCAGCGCTGAGACACTGAACACTGAAGCTTTCTTT	CSAETLNTEAFF
TRBV3-1/TRBV3-2	-	TRBJ1-2	-	TGTGCCAGCAGCCCGTTTGGGACATTAAACTATGGCTACACCTTC	CASSPFGTLNYGYTF
TRBV28	-	TRBJ1-6	-	TGTGCCAGCAGTTCTAGGAGGAGACGCAATTCACCCCTCCACTTT	CASSSRRRRNSPLHF
TRBV7-9	-	TRBJ2-7	-	TGTGCCAGCAGCTCCGTCAGAGACAGGAGCTACGAGCAGTACTTC	CASSSVRDRSYEQYF
TRBV27	-	TRBJ1-2	TRBD1	TGTGCCAGCAGTGCGACAGGGCGGGTACCTAACTATGGCTACACCTTC	CASSATGRVPNYGYTF